The following is a T cell receptor (beta chain) sequence with its context. Its antigen has not been determined. No base quality values were provided; no much bigger clone lies one nucleotide off. This record belongs to a study of blood T cell repertoires in COVID-19 (dated by TCRdb to between 2020 and 2021). Context from the whole study: Samples from collaborators originated in the United States, Italy and Spain and spanned both the acute and convalescent phases of COVID-19. The prospective study material was composed of cDNA or gDNA derived from T cells, B-cell-depleted T cells, or PBMCs. Subjects who had been exposed to COVID-19, were actively infected with it, or had recovered from it provided the deeply sampled blood TCRbeta repertoires that made up the dataset. The repertoires were made available in a free public database intended to serve as a resource for research on the immune response to SARS-CoV-2. Samples were obtained from the ongoing ImmuneRACE study (first 160 participants) and from 1,254 subjects provided by 6 global collaborators. The sample metadata nearly always contained a de-identified subject ID, COVID-19 status, age in years and sex. Where HLA class I and class II types were available, the types were taken from metadata supplied by the sample provider, not from assay-based typing. General findings and caveats noted by the study authors: Clinical and demographic metadata were provided uncurated, with the amount varying by source and participant.

In the prospective study, participants were roughly 18 to 95 years old, resided in approximately 25 geographic areas of the United States, and were enrolled through a virtual design. Cohort assignment in the prospective study relied on participant-reported clinical history from a screening survey and a study questionnaire. Recovered participants in ImmuneRACE Cohort 3 were defined as having two consecutive negative NP/OP PCR tests, clearance from a healthcare professional, or resolution of symptoms. In the prospective study, mobile phlebotomists collected whole blood, serum and a nasopharyngeal or oropharyngeal swab from each participant. Participants in the prospective study had the option to provide additional blood draws and questionnaires over an approximately 2-month period. Blood samples from the prospective study were shipped frozen or at room temperature prior to DNA extraction. CDR1 and CDR2, per the germline V gene, are SGHTA and FQGNSA. Ends trimmed: V by 4 bases, J by 6 bases; bases unmatched to a gene: 5. The CDR3 sequence holds 14 residues, the cysteine and phenylalanine included. Only the CDR3 DNA stays, 42 bases, in frame from base 1.

The immunoSEQ Assay, a bias-controlled multiplex PCR, was used to amplify TCRbeta CDR3 regions from genomic DNA. Per the original workflow: Within the assay, amplification of reference gene primers was used to estimate how many nucleated cells each sample contained. To quantify the absolute abundance of each unique TCRbeta CDR3 rearrangement, sequence reads were collapsed and filtered. Productive Simpson clonality was computed per sample as the square root of Simpson's diversity index over productive rearrangements. In its TCRdb copy, this immuneACCESS table keeps in-frame sequences only and misses some clones. Where compared with another copy, unresolved V genes explain less than half of these, and the others have no known cause. The V and J calls and clone size were taken over from that table, and D and trimming were inferred from the DNA. The sample table contains some 240,000 clones; only one count was recorded for 84% of them. The leading ten clones occupy around 3.5% of the sample.

Sequencing was done on a sample of PBMCs or T cells enriched from blood (not recorded which). This TCR derives from a man in his forties or fifties who had recovered from COVID-19. This chain joins TRBV7-2 to TRBJ2-1; TRBD2 fits 8 bases in the junction. The DNA is as follows: TGTGCCAGCAGCTCGGGGGGGCCCGTCAATGAGCAGTTCTTC. It translates as CASSSGGPVNEQFF. This CDR3, with the reference TRBV7-2 and TRBJ2-1 proteins standing in past its ends, gives the full variable domain GAGVSQSPSNKVTEKGKDVELRCDPISGHTALYWYRQSLGQGLEFLIYFQGNSAPDKSGLPSDRFSAERTGGSVSTLTIQRTQQEDSAVYLCASSSGGPVNEQFFGPGTRLTVL.